The 2 T cell receptor beta chains below all came from one sample that was sequenced in a study of graft-versus-host responses after intestinal transplantation. Produced via immunoSEQ multiplex PCR; TCRdb's table is partial and in-frame only. This table has approximately 100,000 clones, 86% appearing once. The specimen was PBMCs, collected 255 days after intestinal transplant. The receptors come from a human patient who received an intestinal transplant, so some T cells may come from the graft donor.

The chain joins TRBV9 to TRBJ1-2; D call uncertain. Germline CDR1 reads SGDLS; CDR2 reads YYNGEE. V was pared by 0 bases and J by 7 bases, with 10 bases between. The CDR3 runs 13 residues. In DNA form, the CDR3 reads TGTGCCAGCAGCGTAGTATCTGGGCTTGGCTACACCTTC. This sequence encodes CASSVVSGLGYTF.

CDR3 DNA sequence: TGTGCCAGCAGCTTGGGGAGCAATAACTATGGCTACACCTTC. Translation: CASSLGSNNYGYTF. The J gene is TRBJ1-2, the V gene TRBV5-4; no clear D. The CDR3 is made up of 14 amino acids. CDR1 is SGHNT, CDR2 YYREEE, per germline (reference sequence). Trimming removed 0 bases from V and 1 base from J, with 7 bases in between.